This T cell receptor beta chain derives from a study of T cells in tuberculosis. Background on the study: IGRA-negative adolescents, IGRA-positive adolescents with latent tuberculosis and adults with active tuberculosis formed this South African cohort.

Adolescents were screened for latent TB by skin test and IGRA. Assay used: immunoSEQ multiplex PCR; TCRdb lists only in-frame clones, some missing. The sample holds around 45,000 clones, around 94% seen once. There are 17 residues in the CDR3. The junction had 10 bases not matched to a gene; V was cut back by 2 bases and J by 1 base. From germline, CDR1 is SEHNR and CDR2 FQNEAQ (reference sequence). This clonotype originated in a donor between 10 and 35 years old with latent tuberculosis or without tuberculosis infection. Some clones in this sample may be carry-over from other donors' samples. The J gene is TRBJ2-5, the V gene TRBV7-9, with 7 positions matching TRBD2. The sequenced material came from PBMCs. CDR3 sequence: CASSLWRVAGPQETQYF. In nucleotides, the CDR3 is TGTGCCAGCAGCTTATGGAGGGTAGCGGGTCCCCAAGAGACCCAGTACTTC.